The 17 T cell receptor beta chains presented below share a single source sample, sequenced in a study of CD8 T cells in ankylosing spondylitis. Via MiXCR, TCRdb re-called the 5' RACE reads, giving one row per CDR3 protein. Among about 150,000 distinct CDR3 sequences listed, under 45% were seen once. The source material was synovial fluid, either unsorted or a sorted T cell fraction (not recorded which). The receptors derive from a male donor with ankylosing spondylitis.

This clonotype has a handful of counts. The CDR3, as DNA: TGTGCCAGCAGTTGGCGGGGTGAAGCTTTCTTT. Translated, it gives CASSWRGEAFF. The chain joins TRBV25-1 to TRBJ1-1; D remains ambiguous. This CDR3 is 11 amino acids long. The germline V gene encodes CDR1 MGHDK and CDR2 SYGVNS. Between the trimmed V and J ends, which lost 5 bases and 7 bases, there was a span of 8 bases.

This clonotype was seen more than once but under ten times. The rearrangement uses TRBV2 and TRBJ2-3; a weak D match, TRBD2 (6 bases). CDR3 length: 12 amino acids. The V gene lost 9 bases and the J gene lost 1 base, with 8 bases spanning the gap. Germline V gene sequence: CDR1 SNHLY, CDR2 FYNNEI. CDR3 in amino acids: CARRDGTDTQYF. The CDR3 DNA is TGTGCCAGGCGGGACGGCACAGATACGCAGTATTTT. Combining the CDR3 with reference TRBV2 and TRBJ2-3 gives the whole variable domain EPEVTQTPSHQVTQMGQEVILRCVPISNHLYFYWYRQILGQKVEFLVSFYNNEISEKSEIFDDQFSVERPDGSNFTLKIRSTKLEDSAMYFCARRDGTDTQYFGPGTRLTVL.

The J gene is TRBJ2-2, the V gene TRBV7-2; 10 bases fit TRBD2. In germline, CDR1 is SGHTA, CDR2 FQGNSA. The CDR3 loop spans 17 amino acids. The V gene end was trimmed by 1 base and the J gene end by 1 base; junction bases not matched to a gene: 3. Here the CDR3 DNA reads TGTGCCAGCAGCTTAGTACTAGCGGGGTTGAACACCGGGGAGCTGTTTTTT. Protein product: CASSLVLAGLNTGELFF.

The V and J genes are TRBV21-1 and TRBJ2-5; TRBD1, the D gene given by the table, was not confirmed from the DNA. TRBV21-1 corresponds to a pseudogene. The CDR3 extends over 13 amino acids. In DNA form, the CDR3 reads TGTGCCAGCAGCGCCCGACAGCAAGAGACCCAGTACTTC. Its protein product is CASSARQQETQYF.

As DNA, the CDR3 is TGTGCCAGCAGTTCCCACTTAGCGGGGGGGCCGGATACGCAGTATTTT. The encoded protein is CASSSHLAGGPDTQYF. The V and J genes are TRBV6-4 and TRBJ2-3; 11 positions match TRBD2. The CDR3 is made up of 16 amino acids. The J segment lost 6 bases and the V segment lost 5 bases, leaving 10 bases of the junction unmatched. Germline lookup yields CDR1 MRHNA and CDR2 SNTAGT.

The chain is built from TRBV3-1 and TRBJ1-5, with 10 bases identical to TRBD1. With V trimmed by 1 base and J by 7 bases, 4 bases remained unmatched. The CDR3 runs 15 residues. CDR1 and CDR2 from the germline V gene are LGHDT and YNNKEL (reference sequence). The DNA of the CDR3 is TGTGCCAGCAGCCAAGGGGGACAGGGGCCGCAGCCCCAGCATTTT. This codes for CASSQGGQGPQPQHF.

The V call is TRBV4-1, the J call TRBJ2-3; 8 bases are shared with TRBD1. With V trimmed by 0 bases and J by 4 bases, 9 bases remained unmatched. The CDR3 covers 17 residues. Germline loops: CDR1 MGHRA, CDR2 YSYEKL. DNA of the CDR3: TGCGCCAGCAGCCAAGATCTCCCAGGGGGCCCCGCAGATACGCAGTATTTT. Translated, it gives CASSQDLPGGPADTQYF.

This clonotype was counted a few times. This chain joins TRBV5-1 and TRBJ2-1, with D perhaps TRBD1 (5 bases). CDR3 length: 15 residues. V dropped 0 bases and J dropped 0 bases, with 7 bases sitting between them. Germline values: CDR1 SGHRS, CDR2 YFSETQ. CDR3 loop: CASSLGDSSYNEQFF. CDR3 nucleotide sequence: TGCGCCAGCAGCTTGGGAGACAGCTCCTACAATGAGCAGTTCTTC.

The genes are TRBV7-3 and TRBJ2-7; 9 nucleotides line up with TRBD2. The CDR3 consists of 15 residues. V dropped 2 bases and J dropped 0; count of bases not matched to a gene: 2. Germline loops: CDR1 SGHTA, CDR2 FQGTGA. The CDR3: CASSLEAGGSYEQYF. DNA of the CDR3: TGTGCCAGCAGCTTAGAAGCGGGAGGCTCCTACGAGCAGTACTTC.

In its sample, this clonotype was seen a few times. CDR3 nucleotides: TGCGCCAGCAGCTTGACCGGGACACTGAACACCGGGGAGCTGTTTTTT. This sequence encodes CASSLTGTLNTGELFF. V is TRBV5-1 and J is TRBJ2-2, with a tentative D call TRBD1 (6 bases). The V end was cut by 1 base, the J end by 1 base, with 11 bases between. CDR3 length equals 16 residues. From germline, CDR1 is SGHRS and CDR2 YFSETQ.

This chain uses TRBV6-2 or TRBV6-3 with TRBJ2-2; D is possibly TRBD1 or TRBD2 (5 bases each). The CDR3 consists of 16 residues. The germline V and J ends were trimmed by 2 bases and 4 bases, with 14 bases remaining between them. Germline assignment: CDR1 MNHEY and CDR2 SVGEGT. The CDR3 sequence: CASSYGGERLTGELFF. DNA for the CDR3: TGTGCCAGCAGTTACGGGGGAGAACGCCTCACCGGGGAGCTGTTTTTT.

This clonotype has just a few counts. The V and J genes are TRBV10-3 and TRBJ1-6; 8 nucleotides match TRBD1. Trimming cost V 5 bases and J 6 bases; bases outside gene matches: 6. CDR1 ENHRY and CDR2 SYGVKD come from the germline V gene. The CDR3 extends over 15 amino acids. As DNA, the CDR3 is TGTGCCATCAGTAAACGGACAGGGCCTAATTCACCCCTCCACTTT. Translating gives CAISKRTGPNSPLHF.

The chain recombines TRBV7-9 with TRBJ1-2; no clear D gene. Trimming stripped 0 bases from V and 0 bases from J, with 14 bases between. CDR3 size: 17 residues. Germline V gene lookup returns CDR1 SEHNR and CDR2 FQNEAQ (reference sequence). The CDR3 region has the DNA TGTGCCAGCAGCTTAGCCCCAGGCGCCACTTCTAACTATGGCTACACCTTC. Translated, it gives CASSLAPGATSNYGYTF.

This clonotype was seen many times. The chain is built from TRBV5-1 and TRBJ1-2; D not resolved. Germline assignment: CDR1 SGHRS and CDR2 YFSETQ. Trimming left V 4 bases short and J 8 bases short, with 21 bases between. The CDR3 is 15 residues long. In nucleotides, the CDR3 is TGCGCCAGCAGCCCAATTGAGGACTACCCGGGGGGCTACACCTTC. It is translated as CASSPIEDYPGGYTF.

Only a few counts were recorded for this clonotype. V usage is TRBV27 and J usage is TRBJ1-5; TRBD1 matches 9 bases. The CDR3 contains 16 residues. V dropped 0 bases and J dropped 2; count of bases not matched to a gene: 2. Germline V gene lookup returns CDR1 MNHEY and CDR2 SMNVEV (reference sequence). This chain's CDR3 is CASSLSWDRGNQPQHF. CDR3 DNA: TGTGCCAGCAGTTTATCATGGGACAGGGGCAATCAGCCCCAGCATTTT.

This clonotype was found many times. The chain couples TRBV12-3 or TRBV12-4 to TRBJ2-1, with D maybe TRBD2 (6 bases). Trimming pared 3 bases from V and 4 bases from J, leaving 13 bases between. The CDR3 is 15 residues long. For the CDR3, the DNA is TGTGCCAGCAGTTTCCGCGGGGCAGGTTACAATGAGCAGTTCTTC. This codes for CASSFRGAGYNEQFF.

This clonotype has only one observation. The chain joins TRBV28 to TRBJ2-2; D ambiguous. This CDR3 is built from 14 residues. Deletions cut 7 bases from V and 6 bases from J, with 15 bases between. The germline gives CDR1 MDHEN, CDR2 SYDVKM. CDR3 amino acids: CASTTPDGAGELFF. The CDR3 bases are TGTGCCAGCACCACCCCGGATGGGGCCGGGGAGCTGTTTTTT.